The following is a T cell receptor beta chain sequence with its context. Its antigen remains unidentified. The ends lost 0 bases at V and 6 bases at J; junction bases unmatched: 3. The CDR3 is 13 residues long. Looked up from germline, CDR1 is DFQATT and CDR2 is SNEGSKA (reference sequence). The data were obtained in a study of blood T cells in healthy people across ages. Study observations and caveats: Calculation of diversity from one million T cells yielded estimates considered to be underestimates. Roughly linearly, TCR beta diversity per million T cells fell as age increased.

With a J-beta primer mix and a sample-barcoded 5' primer, a second PCR ran about 7 to 12 cycles. A template-switch adaptor that had 12 random nucleotides put a tag on each cDNA molecule. TCRdb used MiXCR to reprocess the 5' RACE reads, holding one entry per CDR3 protein. The sample has approximately 770,000 distinct CDR3 sequences; roughly 60% are singletons. The rearrangement uses TRBV20-1 and TRBJ2-7, with 9 bases aligning to TRBD2. Sequenced input: blood. The TCR sequence derives from a man aged 30-40 years in good health. CDR3 sequence (DNA): TGCAGTGCTAGAGACAGCGGGAGGCGCGAGCAGTACTTC. This codes for CSARDSGRREQYF.